These 9 T cell receptor beta chains were sequenced from one sample in a study of blood T cells in healthy people across ages. Together with a sample-barcoded 5' primer, a J-beta primer mix was included in a second PCR lasting roughly 7 to 11 cycles. TCRdb called the 5' RACE reads again in MiXCR, with one record for every CDR3 protein. The repertoire holds hundreds of thousands of distinct CDR3 sequences, 20% to 25% seen once, with roughly 22% in the top ten. The sample was blood. Every receptor here comes from a man aged 70 or older in good health.

This clonotype was seen a few times. At one boundary the junction diverges from the germline segment, which might be a read error. The chain joins TRBV20-1 to TRBJ2-5; D unclear. CDR1 and CDR2 (germline): DFQATT, SNEGSKA (reference sequence). CDR3 length equals 12 residues. The CDR3 DNA sequence: TGCAGTGCAAAGACCAACCAAGAGACCCAGTCCTTC. Amino acid sequence: CSAKTNQETQSF.

This clonotype has only a few counts. The J gene is TRBJ1-1, the V gene TRBV7-8, with D hard to call. The CDR3 extends over 13 amino acids. Germline V gene lookup returns CDR1 SGHVS and CDR2 FQNEAQ. V gave up 5 bases and J gave up 6 bases, with 13 bases separating them. The DNA for the CDR3 is TGTGCCAGCAGCAACTACAGAGCGGCTGAAGCTTTCTTT. Encoded protein: CASSNYRAAEAFF.

This chain connects TRBV18 to TRBJ2-1; 11 bases match TRBD2. Germline CDR1 is KGHSH and CDR2 is LQKENI. J gave up 9 bases and V 2 bases, and 6 bases lay outside the gene matches. The CDR3 spans 15 residues. CDR3 coding DNA: TGTGCCAGCTCACCAATAACTAGCGGGAGCAGTGAGCAGTTCTTC. Encoded protein: CASSPITSGSSEQFF.

The rearrangement uses TRBV23-1 and TRBJ2-3; 11 bases are shared with TRBD2. TRBV23-1 has ORF status, its function being uncertain. This CDR3 region has 17 residues. Trimming cost V 3 bases and J 2 bases; bases outside gene matches: 7. The CDR3 protein is CASSHHGTSGLTDTQYF. DNA of the CDR3: TGCGCCAGCAGTCACCACGGGACTAGCGGACTCACAGATACGCAGTATTTT.

This clonotype showed up just a few times. The chain combines TRBV4-3 with TRBJ1-1; D gene unclear. V was trimmed by 0 bases and J by 1 base, leaving 6 bases between them. In germline, CDR1 is LGHNA, CDR2 YSLEER. The CDR3 is 14 amino acids. The CDR3: CASSQDWENTEAFF. The CDR3 nucleotides read TGCGCCAGCAGCCAAGACTGGGAGAACACTGAAGCTTTCTTT.

In its sample, this clonotype was seen many times. The chain employs TRBV24-1 and TRBJ1-2; D call uncertain. Trimming left V 2 bases short and J 4 bases short, with 16 bases between. The CDR3 runs 16 residues. The germline V gene has CDR1 KGHDR and CDR2 SFDVKD. The CDR3 DNA reads TGTGCCACCAGTGATTCCGCGATCTCTCAAGTCTATGGCTACACCTTC. It codes for CATSDSAISQVYGYTF.

The chain recombines TRBV6-5 with TRBJ1-5, with D perhaps TRBD1 (5 bases). V was shortened by 5 bases and J by 9 bases, with 11 bases between the two germline ends. Germline lookup yields CDR1 MNHEY and CDR2 SVGAGI. The CDR3 has 12 amino acids. CDR3 amino acids: CASSSQGLPQHF. The CDR3 DNA follows: TGTGCCAGCAGTAGTCAGGGTCTGCCCCAGCATTTT.

The V gene is TRBV24-1, the J gene TRBJ1-1; no clear D gene. The V end was cut by 4 bases, the J end by 7 bases, with 9 bases between. The CDR3 covers 12 residues. Germline V gene data show CDR1 as KGHDR and CDR2 as SFDVKD. The CDR3 loop reads CATSDPRSEAFF. The CDR3 DNA reads as TGTGCCACCAGTGACCCCCGAAGTGAAGCTTTCTTT.

This clonotype was detected many times. V and J are TRBV5-1 and TRBJ2-1; no clear D gene. This CDR3 has 12 residues. Trimming removed 3 bases at V and 5 bases at J, with 6 bases between. CDR1 is SGHRS and CDR2 is YFSETQ in the germline V gene. The CDR3 reads CASSSGNNEQFF. CDR3 coding DNA: TGCGCCAGCAGCTCAGGTAACAATGAGCAGTTCTTC.